The 11 T cell receptor beta chains below were found in one sample sequenced in a study of CD8 T cells in ankylosing spondylitis. From the 5' RACE reads, TCRdb called clonotypes with MiXCR, one entry per CDR3 protein. The table includes more than 200,000 distinct CDR3 sequences, about 24% detected once. The sample was blood, either unsorted or a sorted T cell fraction (not recorded which). All receptors derive from a male donor with ankylosing spondylitis or in good health (not recorded which).

This clonotype appeared many times. J is TRBJ2-5 and V is TRBV7-2; D is undetermined. The CDR3 length is 14 residues. V lost 1 base and J 2 bases, leaving 8 bases between the germline ends. Germline loops: CDR1 SGHTA, CDR2 FQGNSA. CDR3 sequence (DNA): TGTGCCAGCAGCTTAGGGGCGTTACAAGAGACCCAGTACTTC. This sequence encodes CASSLGALQETQYF.

This clonotype was seen repeatedly, ten times or more. V and J are TRBV10-3 and TRBJ2-3, with D perhaps given as TRBD1 or TRBD2 (6 bases each). V lost 11 bases, J lost 5 bases, and 17 bases lay in between. Per germline, CDR1 ENHRY and CDR2 SYGVKD. This CDR3 has 13 residues. The DNA for the CDR3 is TGTGCCTCCCTAGGGCGGGACAAAGATACGCAGTATTTT. Encoded protein: CASLGRDKDTQYF.

In DNA form, the CDR3 reads TGTGCCAGCAGGCCCGGACTAGCGGTGGATACGCAGTATTTT. Protein: CASRPGLAVDTQYF. The rearrangement joins TRBV12-3 or TRBV12-4 to TRBJ2-3; 10 nucleotides match TRBD2. This CDR3 is 14 amino acids long. J gave up 6 bases and V 6 bases, and 6 bases lay outside the gene matches.

In this sample, this clonotype turned up many times. The rearrangement links TRBV20-1 to TRBJ2-5; D is possibly TRBD1 (6 bases). This CDR3 spans 14 amino acids. Looked up from germline, CDR1 is DFQATT and CDR2 is SNEGSKA (reference sequence). V shed 0 bases and J shed 5 bases, with 13 bases lying between them. DNA for the CDR3: TGCAGTGCTAGAGAGCAGGGGTCGGGGGAGACCCAGTACTTC. Amino acids: CSAREQGSGETQYF.

This clonotype has a handful of counts. The chain couples TRBV12-3 or TRBV12-4 to TRBJ1-1; no definite D call. The CDR3 has 12 residues. V was shortened by 10 bases and J by 3 bases, with 12 bases between the two germline ends. CDR3 nucleotides: TGTGCCACCCGGGCTCTGGACACTGAAGCTTTCTTT. Its translation: CATRALDTEAFF.

The chain links TRBV6-1 to TRBJ2-5; 7 bases line up with TRBD1. The CDR3 has 14 amino acids. J was trimmed by 1 base and V by 11 bases; bases with no gene match: 10. Germline V gene lookup returns CDR1 MNHNS and CDR2 SASEGT. The CDR3 bases are TGTGCCGGTAACCAGGGGACAGTCCAAGAGACCCAGTACTTC. It encodes CAGNQGTVQETQYF.

This clonotype was recorded many times. The V and J genes are TRBV7-2 and TRBJ2-3; D is perhaps TRBD2 (5 bases). The V end was cut by 4 bases, the J end by 5 bases, with 10 bases between. Per the germline V gene, CDR1 is SGHTA and CDR2 is FQGNSA. The CDR3 contains 13 residues. The CDR3 loop reads CASSSPGLDTQYF. CDR3 DNA: TGTGCCAGCAGCTCCCCTGGACTAGATACGCAGTATTTT.

This chain connects TRBV12-3 or TRBV12-4 to TRBJ2-5; D perhaps matches TRBD1 (5 bases). The CDR3 loop spans 15 amino acids. Trimming removed 6 bases at V and 0 bases at J, with 14 bases between. This CDR3 is CASSPDWGNQETQYF. CDR3 nucleotides: TGTGCCAGCAGCCCGGATTGGGGCAACCAAGAGACCCAGTACTTC.

The chain uses TRBV2 and TRBJ2-5; D is tentatively TRBD1 or TRBD2 (6 bases each). Germline V gene lookup returns CDR1 SNHLY and CDR2 FYNNEI. The CDR3 covers 14 residues. Trimming shortened V by 4 bases and J by 5 bases, and 14 bases separated the two germline ends. The CDR3 spells CASSGGGSWETQYF. The CDR3 nucleotides are TGTGCCAGCAGTGGAGGGGGGTCCTGGGAGACCCAGTACTTC.

This clonotype is a singleton in its sample. The V gene is TRBV20-1, the J gene TRBJ2-1; D is perhaps TRBD1 (6 bases). The V and J ends lost 2 bases and 9 bases respectively, with 23 bases between them. CDR1 is DFQATT and CDR2 is SNEGSKA in the germline V gene (reference sequence). CDR3 length: 16 residues. This CDR3 is CSARSAGSGEGGEQFF. The CDR3 nucleotides read TGCAGTGCTAGATCGGCCGGGTCAGGGGAAGGCGGTGAGCAGTTCTTC.

The rearrangement links TRBV5-4 to TRBJ2-2, with D perhaps being TRBD1 or TRBD2 (5 bases each). CDR1 SGHNT and CDR2 YYREEE come from the germline V gene (reference sequence). This CDR3 is 17 amino acids long. V lost 0 bases and J 4 bases, leaving 16 bases between the germline ends. The CDR3 DNA follows: TGTGCCAGCAGCTTGGGGTGGGACCTGATGGTCACCGGGGAGCTGTTTTTT. Its protein is CASSLGWDLMVTGELFF. Variable domain in full (rest from reference TRBV5-4 and TRBJ2-2): ETGVTQSPTHLIKTRGQQVTLRCSSQSGHNTVSWYQQALGQGPQFIFQYYREEENGRGNFPPRFSGLQFPNYSSELNVNALELDDSALYLCASSLGWDLMVTGELFFGEGSRLTVL.